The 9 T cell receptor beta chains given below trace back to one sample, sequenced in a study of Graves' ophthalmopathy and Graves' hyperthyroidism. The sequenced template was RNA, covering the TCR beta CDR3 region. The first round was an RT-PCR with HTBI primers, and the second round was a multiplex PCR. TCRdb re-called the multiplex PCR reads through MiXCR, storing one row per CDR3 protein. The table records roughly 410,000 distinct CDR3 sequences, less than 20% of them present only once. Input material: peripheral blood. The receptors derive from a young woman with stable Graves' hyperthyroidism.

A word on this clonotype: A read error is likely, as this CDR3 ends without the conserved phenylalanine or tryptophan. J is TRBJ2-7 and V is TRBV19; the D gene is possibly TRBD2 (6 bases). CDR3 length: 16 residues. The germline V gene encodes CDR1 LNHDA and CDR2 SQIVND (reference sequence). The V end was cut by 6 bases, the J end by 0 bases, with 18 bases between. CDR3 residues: CASSLLGEVHSYEQYL. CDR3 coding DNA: TGTGCCAGTAGCCTTCTCGGGGAGGTCCACTCCTACGAGCAGTACCTC.

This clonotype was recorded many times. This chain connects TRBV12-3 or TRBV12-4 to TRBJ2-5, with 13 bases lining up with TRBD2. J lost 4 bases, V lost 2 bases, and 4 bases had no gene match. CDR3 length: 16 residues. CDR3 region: CASSLRGLAGRETQYF. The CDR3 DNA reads TGTGCCAGCAGTTTAAGGGGACTAGCGGGGCGAGAGACCCAGTACTTC.

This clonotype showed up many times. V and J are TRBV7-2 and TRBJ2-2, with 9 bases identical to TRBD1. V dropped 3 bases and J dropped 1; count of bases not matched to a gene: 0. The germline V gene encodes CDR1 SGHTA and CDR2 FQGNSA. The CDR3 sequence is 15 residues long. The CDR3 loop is CASSLDRGNTGELFF. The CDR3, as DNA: TGTGCCAGCAGCTTGGACAGGGGGAACACCGGGGAGCTGTTTTTT.

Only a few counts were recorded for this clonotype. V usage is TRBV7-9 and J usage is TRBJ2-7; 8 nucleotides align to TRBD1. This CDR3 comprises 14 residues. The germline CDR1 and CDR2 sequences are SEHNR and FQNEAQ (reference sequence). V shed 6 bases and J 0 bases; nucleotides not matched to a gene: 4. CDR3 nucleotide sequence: TGTGCCAGCAGGAGTGGACAGGGCTCCTACGAGCAGTACTTC. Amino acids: CASRSGQGSYEQYF.

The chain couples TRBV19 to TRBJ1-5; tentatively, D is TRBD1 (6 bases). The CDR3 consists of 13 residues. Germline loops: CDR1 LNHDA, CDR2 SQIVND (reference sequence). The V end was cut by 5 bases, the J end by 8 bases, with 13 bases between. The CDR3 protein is CASSVLRGKPQHF. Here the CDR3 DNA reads TGTGCCAGTAGTGTCCTCAGGGGCAAGCCCCAGCATTTT. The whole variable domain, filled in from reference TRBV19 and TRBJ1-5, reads DGGITQSPKYLFRKEGQNVTLSCEQNLNHDAMYWYRQDPGQGLRLIYYSQIVNDFQKGDIAEGYSVSREKKESFPLTVTSAQKNPTAFYLCASSVLRGKPQHFGDGTRLSIL.

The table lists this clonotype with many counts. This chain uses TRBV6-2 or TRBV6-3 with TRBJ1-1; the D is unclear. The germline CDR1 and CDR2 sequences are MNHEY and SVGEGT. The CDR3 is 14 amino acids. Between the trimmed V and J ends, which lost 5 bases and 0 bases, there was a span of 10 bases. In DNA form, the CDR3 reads TGTGCCAGCAGTCTACGGAGGATGAACACTGAAGCTTTCTTT. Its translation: CASSLRRMNTEAFF.

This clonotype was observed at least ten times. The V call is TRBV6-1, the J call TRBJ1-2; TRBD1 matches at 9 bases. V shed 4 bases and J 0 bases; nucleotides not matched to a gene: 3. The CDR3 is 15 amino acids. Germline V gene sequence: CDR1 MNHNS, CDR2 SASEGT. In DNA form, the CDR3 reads TGTGCCAGCAGTGGGGGACAGGGCCCTAACTATGGCTACACCTTC. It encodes CASSGGQGPNYGYTF.

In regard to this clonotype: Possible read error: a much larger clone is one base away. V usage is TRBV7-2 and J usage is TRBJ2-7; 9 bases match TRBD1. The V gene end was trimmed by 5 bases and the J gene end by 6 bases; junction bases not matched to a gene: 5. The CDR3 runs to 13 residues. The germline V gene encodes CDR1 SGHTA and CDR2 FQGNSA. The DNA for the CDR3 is TGTGCCAGCAGCCCCGGGACAGGGTTCGAGCAGTACTTC. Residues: CASSPGTGFEQYF.

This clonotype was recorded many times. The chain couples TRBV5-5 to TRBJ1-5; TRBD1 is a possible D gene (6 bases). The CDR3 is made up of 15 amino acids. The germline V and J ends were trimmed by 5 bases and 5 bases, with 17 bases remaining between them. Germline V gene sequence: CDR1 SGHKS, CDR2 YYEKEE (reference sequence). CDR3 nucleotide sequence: TGTGCCAGCAGTTATTACGGGGGCTCCGATCAGCCCCAGCATTTT. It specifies CASSYYGGSDQPQHF.